This TCR beta chain was recovered during a study of T cell responses to AZD1222 COVID-19 vaccine. Trimming pared 2 bases from V and 5 bases from J, leaving 10 bases between. Germline CDR1 is SEHNR and CDR2 is FQNEAQ (reference sequence). There are 13 residues in the CDR3. The protocol was immunoSEQ multiplex PCR, while the TCRdb copy is restricted to in-frame clones and leaves out a portion. Here the sample spans about 130,000 clones, roughly 92% being singletons. The sample here was peripheral blood, taken 28 days after the second AZD1222 dose. The receptor was isolated from an adult who received the AZD1222 COVID-19 vaccine. The J gene is TRBJ2-7, the V gene TRBV7-9; possible D gene TRBD1, 5 bases. The CDR3 DNA follows: TGTGCCAGCAGCTTACCGACAGCTGACGAGCAGTACTTC. Amino acids: CASSLPTADEQYF.